This is a list of T cell receptor beta chains from one sample in a study of OX40 agonist ivuxolimab in advanced cancers. Assay used: immunoSEQ multiplex PCR; TCRdb lists only in-frame clones, some missing. Among 55,000 to 75,000 clones listed, roughly nine tenths were seen once. The starting material was CD4+ or CD8+ T cells sorted from blood, obtained in a trial of the OX40 agonist ivuxolimab. The receptors come from an adult with an advanced solid tumor such as melanoma, head and neck, liver or kidney cancer. Each CDR3 is given with its conserved first and last residue. Each record gives: V gene, J gene, clone size, D gene, CDR3 protein, CDR3 DNA. The D gene is left open where the match is weak. Clone sizes are given selectively: once, few, many, or a class where the clone is expanded.

V: TRBV4-1
J: TRBJ2-7
size: NA
D: NA
CDR3: CASSQIDDSPYEQYF
DNA: TGCGCCAGCAGCCAAATCGACGACAGTCCCTACGAGCAGTACTTC

V: TRBV4-3
J: TRBJ1-1
size: NA
D: NA
CDR3: CASSERVTKNTEAFF
DNA: TGCGCCAGCAGCGAGAGAGTCACAAAGAACACTGAAGCTTTCTTT

V: TRBV2
J: TRBJ1-3
size: NA
D: NA
CDR3: CASSPLSGNAIYF
DNA: TGTGCCAGCAGTCCTCTCTCTGGAAACGCCATATATTTT

V: TRBV11-2
J: TRBJ2-7
size: NA
D: NA
CDR3: CASSQDNGRTSYEQYF
DNA: TGCGCCAGCAGCCAAGATAACGGCAGAACCTCCTACGAGCAGTACTTC

V: TRBV5-1
J: TRBJ1-1
size: NA
D: TRBD1
CDR3: CASSIGQGNTEAFF
DNA: TGCGCCAGCAGCATCGGACAGGGGAACACTGAAGCTTTCTTT

V: TRBV27
J: TRBJ1-5
size: NA
D: NA
CDR3: CASSRQYNQPQHF
DNA: TGTGCCAGCAGTCGACAGTACAATCAGCCCCAGCATTTT

V: TRBV6-5
J: TRBJ2-1
size: NA
D: NA
CDR3: CASNPVLATNEQFF
DNA: TGTGCCAGCAACCCGGTGCTAGCTACTAATGAGCAGTTCTTC

V: TRBV28
J: TRBJ2-1
size: NA
D: TRBD2
CDR3: CASRPSGMGNEQFF
DNA: TGTGCCAGCAGACCTAGCGGGATGGGGAATGAGCAGTTCTTC

V: TRBV4-1
J: TRBJ2-1
size: NA
D: NA
CDR3: CASSAGRAGANEQFF
DNA: TGCGCCAGCAGCGCCGGCAGGGCAGGGGCCAATGAGCAGTTCTTC

V: TRBV6-1
J: TRBJ1-5
size: NA
D: TRBD1
CDR3: CASRMTGGIVQPQHF
DNA: TGTGCCAGCAGGATGACAGGGGGTATAGTTCAGCCCCAGCATTTT

V: TRBV5-6
J: TRBJ2-7
size: once
D: TRBD1
CDR3: CASSSYRGPFYEQYF
DNA: TGTGCCAGCAGCTCATACAGGGGGCCCTTCTACGAGCAGTACTTC

V: TRBV5-6
J: TRBJ2-7
size: NA
D: NA
CDR3: CASSLRVYEQYF
DNA: TGTGCCAGCAGCCTACGAGTATACGAGCAGTACTTC

V: TRBV5-4
J: TRBJ1-1
size: NA
D: TRBD1
CDR3: CASEDRGFTEAFF
DNA: TGTGCCAGCGAAGACAGGGGGTTTACTGAAGCTTTCTTT

V: TRBV9
J: TRBJ2-1
size: NA
D: NA
CDR3: CASTHPLGEVVNEQFF
DNA: TGTGCCAGCACCCACCCCCTGGGAGAGGTTGTAAATGAGCAGTTCTTC

V: TRBV11-2
J: TRBJ1-2
size: NA
D: NA
CDR3: CASSLHDDPNYGYTF
DNA: TGTGCCAGCAGCTTACACGACGATCCAAACTATGGCTACACCTTC

V: TRBV28
J: TRBJ2-1
size: NA
D: NA
CDR3: CASSFSPHGGNDNEQFF
DNA: TGTGCCAGCAGTTTCAGCCCCCATGGCGGGAACGACAATGAGCAGTTCTTC

V: TRBV5-1
J: TRBJ2-5
size: NA
D: TRBD2
CDR3: CASSPLLAGGETQYF
DNA: TGCGCCAGCAGCCCTCTACTAGCGGGAGGAGAGACCCAGTACTTC

V: TRBV5-1
J: TRBJ2-1
size: NA
D: TRBD2
CDR3: CASSPGTSGISYNEQFF
DNA: TGCGCCAGCAGCCCCGGGACTAGCGGGATTTCCTACAATGAGCAGTTCTTC

V: TRBV27
J: TRBJ2-1
size: NA
D: NA
CDR3: CASSLSRSEQFF
DNA: TGTGCCAGCAGTTTAAGTAGGAGTGAGCAGTTCTTC

V: TRBV6-6
J: TRBJ2-7
size: few
D: TRBD2
CDR3: CASSYLAAYEQYF
DNA: TGTGCCAGCAGTTATCTAGCGGCCTACGAGCAGTACTTC

V: TRBV19
J: TRBJ2-1
size: NA
D: NA
CDR3: CASSQELYNEQFF
DNA: TGTGCCAGTAGTCAAGAGCTTTACAATGAGCAGTTCTTC

V: TRBV27
J: TRBJ2-3
size: NA
D: NA
CDR3: CASSLGTDTQYF
DNA: TGTGCCAGCAGTTTGGGCACAGATACGCAGTATTTT

V: TRBV5-6
J: TRBJ2-1
size: NA
D: NA
CDR3: CASTQDAGSYNEQFF
DNA: TGTGCCAGCACCCAGGACGCGGGCTCCTACAATGAGCAGTTCTTC